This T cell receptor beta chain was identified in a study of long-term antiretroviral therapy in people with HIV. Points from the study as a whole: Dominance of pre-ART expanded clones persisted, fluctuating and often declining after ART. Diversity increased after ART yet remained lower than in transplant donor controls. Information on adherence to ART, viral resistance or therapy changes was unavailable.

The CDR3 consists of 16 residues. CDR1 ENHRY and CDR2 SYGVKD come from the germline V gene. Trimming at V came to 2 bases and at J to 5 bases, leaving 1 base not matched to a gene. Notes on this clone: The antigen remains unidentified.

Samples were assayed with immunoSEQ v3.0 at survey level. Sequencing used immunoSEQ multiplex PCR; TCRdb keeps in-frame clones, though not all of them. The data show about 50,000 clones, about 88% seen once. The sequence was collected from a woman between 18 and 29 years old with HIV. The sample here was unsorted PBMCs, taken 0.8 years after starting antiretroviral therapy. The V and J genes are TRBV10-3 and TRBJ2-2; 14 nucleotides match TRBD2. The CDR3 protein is CAISEGLAGGTGELFF. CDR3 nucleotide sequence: TGTGCCATCAGTGAGGGACTAGCGGGAGGAACCGGGGAGCTGTTTTTT.